This TCR beta chain derives from a study of blood T cell repertoires in COVID-19 (dated by TCRdb to the early 2020s). Regarding the complete study: Samples from collaborators originated in the United States, Italy and Spain and spanned both the acute and convalescent phases of COVID-19. The material from the prospective study consisted of cDNA or gDNA derived from T cells, B-cell-depleted T cells, or PBMCs. The dataset comprised deeply sampled blood TCRbeta repertoires from subjects exposed to, actively infected with, or recovered from COVID-19. The repertoires were released in a freely available public database intended as a resource for research on the immune response to SARS-CoV-2. The samples were drawn from the first 160 participants of the ongoing ImmuneRACE study and from 1,254 subjects provided by 6 global collaborators. Nearly every sample came with metadata listing a de-identified subject ID, COVID-19 status, age in years and sex. Where available, HLA class I and class II types were taken from metadata supplied by the sample provider and were not determined by assay-based typing. Broader findings and caveats from the paper: The amount of clinical and demographic metadata varied by source and participant and was provided uncurated.

Participants in the prospective study were enrolled through a virtual design, were aged about 18 to 100 years, and lived in approximately 25 United States geographic areas. In the prospective study, cohorts were assigned on the basis of participant-reported clinical history obtained from a screening survey and a study questionnaire. ImmuneRACE Cohort 3 recovered participants were defined by two consecutive negative NP/OP PCR tests, healthcare professional clearance, or symptom resolution. In the prospective study, mobile phlebotomists collected whole blood, serum and a nasopharyngeal or oropharyngeal swab from each participant. Over an approximately 2-month period, participants in the prospective study had the option of providing additional blood draws and questionnaires. Before DNA extraction, prospective study blood samples were shipped either frozen or at room temperature. On this clone itself: This receptor's antigen is unknown. Base qualities are not recorded, but no much larger clone differs from it by a single base.

The CDR3, from cysteine to phenylalanine, totals 15 residues. Only the CDR3 DNA stays, 45 bases, in frame from base 1. Trimming removed 0 bases from V and 5 bases from J; the gene matches leave 5 bases unexplained. CDR1 and CDR2 were assigned from the germline V gene (reference sequence) as LNHDA and SQIVND. TCRbeta CDR3 regions were amplified from genomic DNA using the immunoSEQ Assay, a bias-controlled multiplex PCR. In the original analysis: The number of nucleated cells in each sample was estimated from the amplification of reference gene primers within the assay. To quantify the absolute abundance of each unique TCRbeta CDR3 rearrangement, sequence reads were collapsed and filtered. For each sample, productive Simpson clonality was calculated as the square root of Simpson's diversity index across productive rearrangements. TCRdb re-hosts the immuneACCESS table, in-frame sequences only. Its copies lack some clones; in the studies checked, an unresolved V gene accounts for under half of them, and the cause for the rest is not known. The DNA was the basis for D and trimming; V, J and clone size are from that table. A total of about 440,000 clones appear in this sample, 90% of them only once. Of the sample, 0.6% falls within the top ten clones.

The clonotype was recovered from a man younger than 35 who had recovered from COVID-19. Specimen: PBMCs or T cells enriched from blood (not recorded which). The rearrangement joined TRBV19 to TRBJ1-2; 8 bases in between match TRBD1. In nucleotides, the sequence is TGTGCCAGTAGTATAGATCGGGACAGGTCTTATGGCTACACCTTC. Translated, this gives CASSIDRDRSYGYTF.